What follows describes a single T cell receptor beta chain. These data belong to a study of cytomegalovirus exposure and HLA in healthy donors. Study at large: From 150 million to 200 million T cells, an earlier analysis saw roughly 110 million unique TCR beta sequences.

The V gene lost 4 bases and the J gene lost 7 bases, with 15 bases spanning the gap. The CDR3 has 15 amino acids. The V gene's germline CDR1 is SGHDT and CDR2 YYEEEE. 13 Jbeta primers and 60 Vbeta primers were used for the PCR. The protocol was immunoSEQ multiplex PCR, while the TCRdb copy is restricted to in-frame clones and leaves out a portion. Found here are under 100,000 clones, roughly two thirds of them singletons; the top ten hold over 12%. Specimen: PBMCs. This clonotype was sampled from a woman aged 45-65 years in good health and CMV-seropositive. The chain has TRBV5-6 and TRBJ1-6, with D maybe TRBD1 (6 bases). The chain's CDR3 is CASSPRRTANSPLHF. For the CDR3, the DNA is TGTGCCAGCAGCCCCCGACGGACAGCGAATTCACCCCTCCACTTT.